Listed below are T cell receptor beta chains from one sample, sequenced in a study of blood T cell repertoires in COVID-19. Using immunoSEQ multiplex PCR, the repertoire was profiled, and TCRdb retains in-frame clones only, with some absent. The sample consists of tens of thousands of clones, more than 80% of them appearing once. Material for sequencing was peripheral blood. The receptors originated from a woman of 80 years or more with acute or convalescent COVID-19. Both conserved end residues are part of each CDR3. The D gene is left open where the match is weak. Part of the rows lack a size; the others show once, few, many or a class for expanded clones.

j_call d_call clone_size v_call cdr3_nt cdr3_aa
TRBJ1-5 NA NA TRBV7-2 TGTGCCAGCAAATCGAGAAATCAGCCCCAGCATTTT CASKSRNQPQHF
TRBJ1-5 TRBD1 NA TRBV30 TGTGCCTGGTCAAAGGGGGCGAGGCAGCCCCAGCATTTT CAWSKGARQPQHF
TRBJ2-4 NA NA TRBV5-5 TGTGCCAGCAGCTTGGCAGGGCTAGCCAAAAACATTCAGTACTTC CASSLAGLAKNIQYF
TRBJ2-1 NA NA TRBV5-8 TGTGCCAGCAGCTTGGAAGGGGCCTACAATGAGCAGTTCTTC CASSLEGAYNEQFF
TRBJ1-1 NA NA TRBV6-1 TGTGCCAGCATTGAACAGGGCCTGAACACTGAAGCTTTCTTT CASIEQGLNTEAFF
TRBJ1-4 NA NA TRBV2 TGTGCCAGCAGTGAGTTCGGGTCGGATAATGAAAAACTGTTTTTT CASSEFGSDNEKLFF
TRBJ1-3 NA NA TRBV6-1 TGTGCCAGCAGTGAATTTGACAGGAGCTCTGGAAACACCATATATTTT CASSEFDRSSGNTIYF
TRBJ2-5 NA NA TRBV2 TGTGCCAGCAGTGATCCAGGGAGGGAGACCCAGTACTTC CASSDPGRETQYF
TRBJ2-1 TRBD2 NA TRBV3-1/TRBV3-2 TGTGCCAGCAGCCAAACTAGCGGGGGTCAGAATGAGCAGTTCTTC CASSQTSGGQNEQFF
TRBJ2-3 TRBD1 NA TRBV6-5 TGTGCCAGCAGTTACGAAGGACAGGGGGCGCGCGGGCAGTATTTT CASSYEGQGARGQYF
TRBJ1-5 NA NA TRBV29-1 TGCAGCGTTGAAGATCGGGGCCGGGAGCATATCATCAATCAGCCCCAGCATTTT CSVEDRGREHIINQPQHF
TRBJ2-7 TRBD2 NA TRBV13 TGTGCCAGCAGCCCCCGAGCGGGAGACCACTACGAGCAGTACTTC CASSPRAGDHYEQYF
TRBJ2-7 TRBD2 NA TRBV7-9 TGTGCCAGCAGCTCCCGGGGGGGCGTCCACGAGCAGTACTTC CASSSRGGVHEQYF
TRBJ1-3 TRBD1 NA TRBV7-8 TGTGCCAGCAGCCTGGATAGGGGGCATGTATATTTT CASSLDRGHVYF
TRBJ2-7 TRBD2 NA TRBV4-2 TGTGCCAGCAGCCGGAGATTAGCGGGGAGCACCTACGAGCAGTACTTC CASSRRLAGSTYEQYF
TRBJ2-7 NA few TRBV11-1 TGTGCCAGCAGCTTAGATGGCAGGAAAATCTACGAGCAGTACTTC CASSLDGRKIYEQYF
TRBJ1-1 TRBD1 NA TRBV5-5 TGTGCCAGCAGCTTGCAGACAGGGCCTCAGGCAGCTTTCTTT CASSLQTGPQAAFF
TRBJ1-3 NA NA TRBV6-1 TGTGCCAGCAGTTCGGACAGATCTTCAGGAAACACCATATATTTT CASSSDRSSGNTIYF
TRBJ1-5 TRBD1 NA TRBV5-1 TGCGCCAGCAGCTTGGGGACAGGGCGTCGTCAGCCCCAGCATTTT CASSLGTGRRQPQHF
TRBJ2-7 NA NA TRBV7-8 TGTGCCAGCAGCTTAGCAACAGGCTCCTACGAGCAGTACTTC CASSLATGSYEQYF
TRBJ1-1 TRBD1 NA TRBV11-2 TGTGCCAGCAGCCAAGGACAGGGACGGACTGAAGCTTTCTTT CASSQGQGRTEAFF
TRBJ2-1 NA once TRBV7-9 TGTGCCAGCAGCTTAACAATCTCCTACAATGAGCAGTTCTTC CASSLTISYNEQFF
TRBJ2-5 TRBD2 few TRBV7-2 TGTGCCAGCAGGATTACTAGCGGGAGGGAGACCCAGTACTTC CASRITSGRETQYF
TRBJ1-2 TRBD1 NA TRBV7-8 TGTGCCAGCACCGATAGGCAGGGGGCGAACTATGGCTACACCTTC CASTDRQGANYGYTF
TRBJ1-1 NA NA TRBV18 TGTGCCAGCTCACCTAGACAGAACACTGAAGCTTTCTTT CASSPRQNTEAFF
TRBJ1-1 TRBD1 NA TRBV14 TGTGCCAGCAGCCAAGCATATGGTGACAGGGGGGTGAACACTGAAGCTTTCTTT CASSQAYGDRGVNTEAFF
TRBJ2-7 NA few TRBV5-1 TGCGCCAGCAGCTTGGGGCACAGGGATAGTTCCTACGAGCAGTACTTC CASSLGHRDSSYEQYF